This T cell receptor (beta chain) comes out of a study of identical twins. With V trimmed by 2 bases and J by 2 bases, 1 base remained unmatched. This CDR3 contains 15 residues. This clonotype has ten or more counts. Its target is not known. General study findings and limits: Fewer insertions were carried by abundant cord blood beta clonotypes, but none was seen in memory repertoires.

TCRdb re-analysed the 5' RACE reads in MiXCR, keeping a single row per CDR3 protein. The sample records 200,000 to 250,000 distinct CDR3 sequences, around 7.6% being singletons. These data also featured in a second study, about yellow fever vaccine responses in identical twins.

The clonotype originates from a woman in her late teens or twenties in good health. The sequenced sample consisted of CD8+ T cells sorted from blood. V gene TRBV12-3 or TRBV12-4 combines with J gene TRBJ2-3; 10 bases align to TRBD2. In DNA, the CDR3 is TGTGCCAGCAGTTTAACTAGCGGGACCACAGATACGCAGTATTTT. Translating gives CASSLTSGTTDTQYF.